This T cell receptor (beta chain) was sequenced in a study of shared clonotypes between healthy human individuals. Study outcomes and limitations: Several donors showed sharing of around 5% of naive CD4 clonotypes. Generally, estimated richness proved larger in naive subsets than it did in memory subsets.

The repertoire was sequenced with immunoSEQ multiplex PCR; TCRdb's copy has only in-frame clones and lacks some. Among around 720,000 clones listed, around 78% were seen once. This clone was seen a single time. Antigen: not known. A much larger clone differs from this one at a single base, so this may be a read error. Germline CDR1 is SGHVS and CDR2 is FQNEAQ. Trimming shortened V by 2 bases and J by 1 base, and 5 bases separated the two germline ends. The CDR3 runs 13 residues. The sequencing sample was made of memory CD4+ T cells sorted from blood. Subset meaning: CD45RA-negative fraction. The receptor was derived from a woman under 40 in good health. The chain recombines TRBV7-8 with TRBJ2-5, with D unresolved. CDR3: CASSLTVQETQYF. The CDR3 nucleotides read TGTGCCAGCAGCTTAACGGTCCAAGAGACCCAGTACTTC.